Below are 21 T cell receptor beta chains sequenced from a single sample in a study of blood T cell repertoires in COVID-19. Data came from immunoSEQ multiplex PCR; TCRdb stores just in-frame clones and leaves some out. The sample lists more than 200,000 clones, 85% to 95% seen once, with about 1.9% in the top ten. The sequenced material came from PBMCs or T cells enriched from blood (not recorded which). The receptors come from a woman younger than 35 who had recovered from COVID-19.

The DNA for the CDR3 is TGCGCCAGCAGCCCCGACAGGGATTTAGAGACCCAGTACTTC. Translation gives CASSPDRDLETQYF. The rearrangement links TRBV4-1 to TRBJ2-5, with TRBD1 matching over 7 bases. The CDR3 is 14 residues long. The germline V gene has CDR1 MGHRA and CDR2 YSYEKL. Trimming cost V 4 bases and J 4 bases; bases outside gene matches: 6.

The V call is TRBV5-1, the J call TRBJ2-3; 8 bases are shared with TRBD2. The germline V gene has CDR1 SGHRS and CDR2 YFSETQ. The CDR3 is made up of 16 amino acids. V gave up 0 bases and J gave up 2 bases; unmatched junction bases: 5. CDR3 sequence: CASSLGGGGTTDTQYF. CDR3 bases: TGCGCCAGCAGCTTGGGCGGCGGGGGGACCACAGATACGCAGTATTTT. Looking up the rest from reference TRBV5-1 and TRBJ2-3 gives the full variable domain: KAGVTQTPRYLIKTRGQQVTLSCSPISGHRSVSWYQQTPGQGLQFLFEYFSETQRNKGNFPGRFSGRQFSNSRSEMNVSTLELGDSALYLCASSLGGGGTTDTQYFGPGTRLTVL.

The chain uses TRBV7-9 and TRBJ1-5, with 7 bases lining up with TRBD1. Germline V gene data show CDR1 as SEHNR and CDR2 as FQNEAQ (reference sequence). J gave up 1 base and V 5 bases, and 5 bases lay outside the gene matches. CDR3 length: 15 amino acids. The DNA of the CDR3 is TGTGCCAGCAGCCATGGGACAGCGAGCAATCAGCCCCAGCATTTT. It yields the protein CASSHGTASNQPQHF.

V is TRBV5-4 and J is TRBJ2-5; 13 bases agree with TRBD2. The CDR3 is 15 amino acids. Per the germline V gene, CDR1 is SGHNT and CDR2 is YYREEE (reference sequence). The V gene end was trimmed by 4 bases and the J gene end by 4 bases; junction bases not matched to a gene: 4. Here the CDR3 reads CASSRGLAGPETQYF. Here the CDR3 DNA reads TGTGCCAGCAGCCGGGGACTAGCGGGGCCAGAGACCCAGTACTTC.

This chain connects TRBV7-3 to TRBJ2-1; tentatively, D is TRBD1 (5 bases). The V gene lost 5 bases and the J gene lost 1 base, with 15 bases spanning the gap. The germline CDR1 and CDR2 sequences are SGHTA and FQGTGA. This CDR3 has 16 residues. The chain's CDR3 is CASSPVGRASYNEQFF. The DNA for the CDR3 is TGTGCCAGCAGCCCGGTTGGCAGGGCGTCCTACAATGAGCAGTTCTTC.

The chain has TRBV11-2 and TRBJ1-2, with 7 bases lining up with TRBD1. The germline V gene encodes CDR1 SGHAT and CDR2 FQNNGV. The CDR3 has 13 residues. The V and J ends lost 5 bases and 7 bases, in that order; junction bases with no gene match: 7. The CDR3 is CASSHEGGGGYTF. The CDR3 bases are TGTGCCAGCAGCCACGAAGGGGGCGGTGGCTACACCTTC. Complete variable domain (other parts from reference TRBV11-2 and TRBJ1-2): EAGVAQSPRYKIIEKRQSVAFWCNPISGHATLYWYQQILGQGPKLLIQFQNNGVVDDSQLPKDRFSAERLKGVDSTLKIQPAKLEDSAVYLCASSHEGGGGYTFGSGTRLTVV.

The gene calls are TRBV5-4 and TRBJ2-7; D is perhaps TRBD1 (7 bases). V gave up 4 bases and J gave up 4 bases, with 18 bases separating them. The CDR3 runs 15 residues. The germline gives CDR1 SGHNT, CDR2 YYREEE (reference sequence). Here the CDR3 reads CASSPEGTVTYEQYF. The CDR3 bases are TGTGCCAGCAGCCCGGAGGGGACAGTCACTTACGAGCAGTACTTC.

The rearrangement joins TRBV6-1 to TRBJ1-4; 12 bases are a match to TRBD1. Germline values: CDR1 MNHNS, CDR2 SASEGT. V trimming: 1 base; J trimming: 7 bases; junction bases outside the gene matches: 13. This CDR3 has 19 amino acids. The CDR3 sequence: CASSEVGDRGRRSGEKLFF. The CDR3 DNA reads TGTGCCAGCAGTGAAGTAGGGGACAGGGGGCGCAGATCGGGTGAAAAACTGTTTTTT.

This chain connects TRBV12-3 or TRBV12-4 to TRBJ1-2; 8 bases are shared with TRBD1. V lost 7 bases and J lost 4; bases outside the gene matches: 5. The CDR3 spans 13 residues. CDR3 loop: CASTAGQVYGYTF. CDR3 DNA sequence: TGTGCCAGCACCGCGGGACAGGTCTATGGCTACACCTTC.

The chain uses TRBV5-5 and TRBJ1-5; 8 nucleotides align to TRBD1. The CDR3 is 15 amino acids. Germline-derived CDR1 and CDR2 are SGHKS and YYEKEE (reference sequence). The V gene end was trimmed by 4 bases and the J gene end by 7 bases; junction bases not matched to a gene: 10. The CDR3 loop is CASSQTGVRGQPQHF. The CDR3 region has the DNA TGTGCCAGCAGCCAGACAGGGGTGAGAGGACAGCCCCAGCATTTT.

This chain connects TRBV6-4 to TRBJ2-3; 7 bases fit TRBD2. The germline gives CDR1 MRHNA, CDR2 SNTAGT. The CDR3 contains 18 residues. Germline trimming cut 0 bases from V and 2 bases from J; bases unmatched to any gene: 11. In nucleotides, the CDR3 is TGTGCCAGCAGTGACTCGAGTCGGGCGGGGGAACTCACAGATACGCAGTATTTT. It encodes CASSDSSRAGELTDTQYF.

This CDR3 is CASSTGVGNSPLHF. DNA of the CDR3: TGTGCCAGTAGTACAGGGGTGGGTAATTCACCCCTCCACTTT. The chain combines TRBV19 with TRBJ1-6, with D tentatively TRBD1 (6 bases). The CDR3 loop spans 14 amino acids. With 4 bases removed from V and 6 bases from J, the gap between germline ends came to 10 bases. Germline CDR1 is LNHDA and CDR2 is SQIVND (reference sequence).

The rearrangement joins TRBV19 to TRBJ2-7, with D possibly TRBD1 on 6 matching bases. The germline V gene has CDR1 LNHDA and CDR2 SQIVND (reference sequence). This CDR3 contains 15 residues. V gave up 4 bases and J gave up 2 bases, with 15 bases separating them. The CDR3 region is CASSNPGESAYEQYF. CDR3 bases: TGTGCCAGTAGTAACCCAGGGGAATCTGCCTACGAGCAGTACTTC.

J is TRBJ2-5 and V is TRBV29-1, with TRBD2 as a possible D gene (6 bases). CDR1 and CDR2 from the germline V gene are SQVTM and ANQGSEA. This CDR3 is 13 amino acids long. The ends were cut back, 1 base at V and 2 bases at J, with 8 bases in the middle. The CDR3, as DNA: TGCAGCGTTGAAGTGGGGAGGCAAGAGACCCAGTACTTC. Translated: CSVEVGRQETQYF.

This clone was seen only a few times. The rearrangement joins TRBV28 to TRBJ2-5; the D gene is possibly TRBD1 (6 bases). The CDR3 length is 13 residues. The V gene lost 6 bases and the J gene lost 2 bases, with 10 bases spanning the gap. Per the germline V gene, CDR1 is MDHEN and CDR2 is SYDVKM. This CDR3 is CASRKQGQETQYF. CDR3 sequence (DNA): TGTGCCAGCAGGAAACAGGGTCAAGAGACCCAGTACTTC.

The V and J genes are TRBV7-3 and TRBJ2-3, with D perhaps TRBD1 (6 bases). Germline lookup yields CDR1 SGHTA and CDR2 FQGTGA. This CDR3 comprises 16 residues. The V end was cut by 5 bases, the J end by 1 base, with 16 bases between. CDR3: CASSKQGSFGTDTQYF. CDR3 sequence (DNA): TGTGCCAGCAGCAAGCAGGGGTCGTTCGGCACAGATACGCAGTATTTT.

The chain couples TRBV5-3 to TRBJ1-4; D is undetermined. TRBV5-3 is annotated as an ORF whose role is uncertain. The CDR3 totals 13 residues. The V end was cut by 1 base, the J end by 4 bases, with 5 bases between. CDR3 protein: CARSLHGNEKLFF. The CDR3 DNA follows: TGTGCCAGAAGCTTGCACGGTAATGAAAAACTGTTTTTT.

The rearrangement joins TRBV3-1 (or the pseudogene TRBV3-2) to TRBJ1-1; 8 bases align to TRBD1. Trimming took 4 bases from V and 1 from J; bases not matched to a gene: 2. The CDR3 length is 14 residues. CDR1 is LGHDT and CDR2 is YNNKEL in the germline V gene (reference sequence). CDR3 residues: CASSPDRGNTEAFF. The CDR3 nucleotides are TGTGCCAGCAGCCCCGACAGGGGGAACACTGAAGCTTTCTTT.

This clone occurred once. CDR3 in amino acids: CASSPLAGGSSEQYF. CDR3 coding DNA: TGTGCCAGCAGCCCACTAGCGGGAGGGTCTTCCGAGCAGTACTTC. The J gene is TRBJ2-7, the V gene TRBV3-1 (or the pseudogene TRBV3-2); 13 bases are shared with TRBD2. J was trimmed by 6 bases and V by 4 bases; bases with no gene match: 6. CDR3 size: 15 residues. Germline CDR1 LGHDT, CDR2 YNNKEL (reference sequence).

The J gene is TRBJ2-7, the V gene TRBV11-3; 7 bases are a match to TRBD1. This CDR3 is built from 15 residues. The V gene's germline CDR1 is SGHNT and CDR2 YENEEA. J gave up 1 base and V 4 bases, and 7 bases lay outside the gene matches. The CDR3 is CASSYRTGLSYEQYF. The DNA of the CDR3 is TGTGCCAGCAGCTACAGGACAGGTCTTTCCTACGAGCAGTACTTC.

This chain links TRBV11-3 with TRBJ2-1, with no clear D. Germline V gives CDR1 SGHNT, CDR2 YENEEA. The CDR3 length is 11 residues. The ends were cut back, 10 bases at V and 6 bases at J, with 10 bases in the middle. CDR3 DNA: TGTGCCACTTCCCTAAGCAATGAGCAGTTCTTC. It encodes CATSLSNEQFF. Based on the CDR3 plus reference TRBV11-3 and TRBJ2-1, the full variable domain is EAGVVQSPRYKIIEKKQPVAFWCNPISGHNTLYWYLQNLGQGPELLIRYENEEAVDDSQLPKDRFSAERLKGVDSTLKIQPAELGDSAVYLCATSLSNEQFFGPGTRLTVL.